A single sample is the source of the 30 T cell receptor beta chains below, sequenced in a study of breast tumors, draining lymph nodes, adjacent tissues. TCRdb re-called the multiplex PCR reads with MiXCR, one entry per CDR3 protein. Among 25,000 or so distinct CDR3 sequences listed, over 60% were seen once. Material for sequencing was tumor-adjacent breast tissue. The receptors stem from a female donor with breast cancer. Some clones in this sample may be carry-over from other donors' samples.

The rearrangement joins TRBV28 to TRBJ1-6; 7 bases map to TRBD1. Germline V lookup: CDR1 MDHEN, CDR2 SYDVKM. There are 14 residues in the CDR3. Losses at the gene ends were 3 bases for V and 7 bases for J; bases not matched to a gene: 3. CDR3 sequence: CASSFGQANSPLHF. The CDR3 DNA follows: TGTGCCAGCAGTTTCGGACAGGCCAATTCACCCCTCCACTTT. The full variable domain, its missing parts supplied by reference TRBV28 and TRBJ1-6, is DVKVTQSSRYLVKRTGEKVFLECVQDMDHENMFWYRQDPGLGLRLIYFSYDVKMKEKGDIPEGYSVSREKKERFSLILESASTNQTSMYLCASSFGQANSPLHFGNGTRLTVT.

Points on this clonotype: A single base separates this from a much larger clone, so it may be a read error. The chain couples TRBV28 to TRBJ2-3, with TRBD1 identical over 7 bases. The germline gives CDR1 MDHEN, CDR2 SYDVKM. The CDR3 sequence is 16 residues long. The V gene end was trimmed by 5 bases and the J gene end by 1 base; junction bases not matched to a gene: 9. The CDR3 coding sequence is TGTGCCAGCAGTCCCAACAGGGGCCCAGGCACAGATACGCAGTATTTT. It encodes CASSPNRGPGTDTQYF.

This clonotype was found once. The chain combines TRBV7-7 with TRBJ2-7; a possible D gene is TRBD2 (6 bases). CDR3 length: 13 residues. Germline V gives CDR1 SSHAT, CDR2 FNYEAQ (reference sequence). Trimming stripped 4 bases from V and 3 bases from J, with 10 bases between. CDR3 protein: CASSSARGYEQYF. The CDR3 nucleotides are TGTGCCAGCAGCTCCGCGCGGGGCTACGAGCAGTACTTC.

The chain recombines TRBV5-1 with TRBJ2-5, with 15 nucleotides matching TRBD2. Germline V gives CDR1 SGHRS, CDR2 YFSETQ. Unmatched junction bases numbered 7, after V lost 2 bases and J lost 5 bases. The CDR3 is 17 residues long. The CDR3 DNA follows: TGCGCCAGCAGCTTCGGACTAGCGGGAGGGCCCCCGGAGACCCAGTACTTC. This sequence encodes CASSFGLAGGPPETQYF.

The chain carries TRBV20-1 and TRBJ2-3, with 7 bases identical to TRBD2. Trimming removed 6 bases from V and 6 bases from J; junction bases left unmatched: 9. CDR3 length: 13 amino acids. The germline gives CDR1 DFQATT, CDR2 SNEGSKA (reference sequence). The CDR3 loop is CSALAGAGDTQYF. CDR3 coding DNA: TGCAGTGCCCTGGCGGGAGCAGGCGATACGCAGTATTTT.

The sample holds one count of this clonotype. The chain has TRBV30 and TRBJ1-5; 9 bases fit TRBD1. There are 16 residues in the CDR3. Trimming removed 1 base from V and 8 bases from J; junction bases left unmatched: 12. Germline loops: CDR1 GTSNPN, CDR2 SVGIG (reference sequence). This CDR3 reads CAWSDGTGTGIKPQHF. The CDR3, as DNA: TGTGCCTGGAGTGACGGGACCGGGACAGGGATCAAGCCCCAGCATTTT.

V usage is TRBV4-2 and J usage is TRBJ2-5, with a weak D call TRBD1 (5 bases). CDR1 is LGHNA and CDR2 is YNFKEQ in the germline V gene. This CDR3 region has 14 residues. Trimming took 0 bases from V and 2 from J, leaving 7 bases between them. CDR3: CASSQDRAQETQYF. The CDR3 region has the DNA TGTGCCAGCAGCCAAGACAGGGCGCAAGAGACCCAGTACTTC.

This chain links TRBV20-1 with TRBJ2-7, with 7 positions matching TRBD2. The CDR3 is 13 amino acids. The germline V gene encodes CDR1 DFQATT and CDR2 SNEGSKA (reference sequence). V lost 6 bases and J lost 1; bases outside the gene matches: 6. The CDR3, as DNA: TGCAGTGCCCAACAAGCGGGGTCCTACGAGCAGTACTTC. Encoded protein: CSAQQAGSYEQYF.

The rearrangement uses TRBV10-2 and TRBJ1-6; D is possibly TRBD1 (6 bases). CDR3 length: 14 amino acids. Germline CDR1 reads WSHSY; CDR2 reads SAAADI. The germline V and J ends were trimmed by 7 bases and 10 bases, with 17 bases remaining between them. CDR3 sequence: CASKVPGGLSPLHF. The CDR3 DNA is TGCGCCAGCAAGGTCCCCGGGGGCCTCTCACCCCTCCACTTT.

The V and J genes are TRBV10-2 and TRBJ2-2, with TRBD2 matching 16 bases. The CDR3 contains 16 residues. Germline assignment: CDR1 WSHSY and CDR2 SAAADI. The V segment lost 6 bases and the J segment 6 bases; nucleotides outside the gene matches: 4. The CDR3 coding sequence is TGCGCCAGCAGAGGGACTAGCGGGAGGGCCCCCGGGGAGCTGTTTTTT. Residues: CASRGTSGRAPGELFF.

This clonotype came up once. Possible read error: a much larger clone is one base away. The chain combines TRBV24-1 with TRBJ2-1, with D tentatively TRBD1 (6 bases). The CDR3 extends over 14 amino acids. The germline gives CDR1 KGHDR, CDR2 SFDVKD. CDR3 region: CATSDLAGANERFF. CDR3 DNA sequence: TGTGCCACCAGTGATTTAGCAGGGGCGAATGAGCGGTTCTTC.

The chain joins TRBV20-1 to TRBJ2-3, with D tentatively TRBD2 (6 bases). The CDR3 consists of 14 residues. Trimming removed 3 bases from V and 4 bases from J, with 14 bases in between. Germline V lookup: CDR1 DFQATT, CDR2 SNEGSKA (reference sequence). CDR3 amino acids: CSARSTSFADTQYF. DNA of the CDR3: TGCAGTGCTAGGTCGACTAGTTTCGCAGATACGCAGTATTTT.

This chain links TRBV7-3 with TRBJ2-1; 9 bases map to TRBD2. The germline V gene has CDR1 SGHTA and CDR2 FQGTGA. CDR3 length equals 14 residues. After removal of 4 bases from V and 5 bases from J, the junction contained 3 bases not matched to a gene. CDR3 protein: CASSSSGANNEQFF. The CDR3 nucleotides read TGTGCCAGCAGCTCTAGCGGGGCGAACAATGAGCAGTTCTTC. Full variable domain (outside the CDR3, taken from reference TRBV7-3 and TRBJ2-1): GAGVSQTPSNKVTEKGKYVELRCDPISGHTALYWYRQSLGQGPEFLIYFQGTGAADDSGLPNDRFFAVRPEGSVSTLKIQRTERGDSAVYLCASSSSGANNEQFFGPGTRLTVL.

In its sample, this clonotype was seen many times. The chain combines TRBV12-5 with TRBJ2-3; a possible D gene is TRBD2 (6 bases). The V gene lost 6 bases and the J gene lost 0 bases, with 16 bases spanning the gap. Germline loops: CDR1 LGHNT, CDR2 FRNRAP. The CDR3 has 16 residues. DNA for the CDR3: TGTGCTAGTGGGGAGGGCGTGGGCCCTAGCACAGATACGCAGTATTTT. Translated, it gives CASGEGVGPSTDTQYF. Drawing the rest from reference TRBV12-5 and TRBJ2-3, the complete variable domain is DARVTQTPRHKVTEMGQEVTMRCQPILGHNTVFWYRQTMMQGLELLAYFRNRAPLDDSGMPKDRFSAEMPDATLATLKIQPSEPRDSAVYFCASGEGVGPSTDTQYFGPGTRLTVL.

This clonotype came up a few times. The chain recombines TRBV12-3 or TRBV12-4 with TRBJ2-1; D may match TRBD1 or TRBD2 (5 bases each). With 7 bases removed from V and 6 bases from J, the gap between germline ends came to 16 bases. This CDR3 is built from 14 residues. CDR3 nucleotides: TGTGCCAGCACCTTCCTCGGGACCACCAATGAGCAGTTCTTC. This translates into CASTFLGTTNEQFF.

V and J are TRBV5-6 and TRBJ1-2; D is undetermined. CDR3 size: 13 residues. Germline CDR1 reads SGHDT; CDR2 reads YYEEEE. Trimming took 5 bases from V and 4 from J, leaving 12 bases between them. CDR3 in amino acids: CASRKIGSYGYTF. The CDR3 DNA reads as TGTGCCAGCAGGAAAATAGGGAGCTATGGCTACACCTTC.

The CDR3 loop is CASSLVPGASRRVGYTF. CDR3 in DNA: TGTGCCAGCAGCTTAGTCCCCGGGGCCTCCCGCCGCGTTGGCTACACCTTC. V usage is TRBV7-9 and J usage is TRBJ1-2, with D possibly being TRBD1 (5 bases). Germline CDR1 SEHNR, CDR2 FQNEAQ (reference sequence). Between the trimmed V and J ends, which lost 1 base and 7 bases, there was a span of 22 bases. This CDR3 comprises 17 residues. Full variable domain (rest looked up from reference TRBV7-9 and TRBJ1-2): DTGVSQNPRHKITKRGQNVTFRCDPISEHNRLYWYRQTLGQGPEFLTYFQNEAQLEKSRLLSDRFSAERPKGSFSTLEIQRTEQGDSAMYLCASSLVPGASRRVGYTFGSGTRLTVV.

In this sample, this clonotype is medium-sized. The CDR3 spells CASSLAMGADYGYTF. In DNA form, the CDR3 reads TGCGCCAGCAGCTTGGCCATGGGAGCGGACTATGGCTACACCTTC. This chain uses TRBV5-1 with TRBJ1-2; D ambiguous. There are 15 residues in the CDR3. CDR1 and CDR2 from the germline V gene are SGHRS and YFSETQ. V was clipped by 0 bases and J by 3 bases, with 12 bases between them.

V usage is TRBV19 and J usage is TRBJ2-7; D not certain. The CDR3 extends over 14 amino acids. The germline V gene encodes CDR1 LNHDA and CDR2 SQIVND (reference sequence). The V end was cut by 3 bases, the J end by 3 bases, with 12 bases between. CDR3 sequence: CASSIGNSDYEQYF. The CDR3, as DNA: TGTGCCAGTAGTATTGGAAACAGCGACTACGAGCAGTACTTC. The whole variable domain, remainder taken from reference TRBV19 and TRBJ2-7, is DGGITQSPKYLFRKEGQNVTLSCEQNLNHDAMYWYRQDPGQGLRLIYYSQIVNDFQKGDIAEGYSVSREKKESFPLTVTSAQKNPTAFYLCASSIGNSDYEQYFGPGTRLTVT.

This chain links TRBV7-8 with TRBJ2-7; 9 nucleotides agree with TRBD1. V lost 8 bases to trimming and J lost 6 bases; unmatched junction nucleotides: 5. The CDR3 runs to 12 residues. Germline V gene sequence: CDR1 SGHVS, CDR2 FQNEAQ. Here the CDR3 reads CASDRGSGEQYF. The CDR3 DNA sequence: TGTGCCAGCGACAGGGGGTCGGGCGAGCAGTACTTC. The full variable domain, in which reference TRBV7-8 and TRBJ2-7 provide the parts outside the CDR3, is GAGVSQSPRYKVAKRGQDVALRCDPISGHVSLFWYQQALGQGPEFLTYFQNEAQLDKSGLPSDRFFAERPEGSVSTLKIQRTQQEDSAVYLCASDRGSGEQYFGPGTRLTVT.

The chain uses TRBV10-3 and TRBJ2-7; 9 nucleotides agree with TRBD1. CDR1 and CDR2 (germline): ENHRY, SYGVKD. This CDR3 spans 15 amino acids. The junction had 5 bases not matched to a gene; V was cut back by 3 bases and J by 2 bases. The CDR3 is CAISDRDRDAYEQYF. CDR3 sequence (DNA): TGTGCCATCAGTGATCGGGACAGGGACGCCTACGAGCAGTACTTC.

The chain has TRBV4-1 and TRBJ2-2, with D maybe TRBD2 (5 bases). V lost 2 bases to trimming and J lost 5 bases, with 18 bases between them. The CDR3 has 17 amino acids. The germline V gene encodes CDR1 MGHRA and CDR2 YSYEKL. This chain's CDR3 is CASSQPDLGLQTGELFF. DNA for the CDR3: TGCGCCAGCAGCCAACCTGATCTTGGACTCCAGACCGGGGAGCTGTTTTTT.

This chain joins TRBV4-1 and TRBJ1-1, with TRBD1 as a possible D gene (5 bases). The CDR3 loop spans 16 amino acids. The V end was cut by 3 bases, the J end by 0 bases, with 14 bases between. Germline-derived CDR1 and CDR2 are MGHRA and YSYEKL. CDR3 nucleotides: TGCGCCAGCAGCCACGCAGGTTTAGGGGTGAACACTGAAGCTTTCTTT. It codes for CASSHAGLGVNTEAFF.

This clonotype has a handful of counts. The chain recombines TRBV9 with TRBJ1-1; D is unclear. Germline lookup yields CDR1 SGDLS and CDR2 YYNGEE. This CDR3 has 14 residues. V was shortened by 3 bases and J by 5 bases, with 14 bases between the two germline ends. CDR3 loop: CASSAGVHGTEAFF. The CDR3 nucleotides read TGTGCCAGCAGCGCGGGCGTACATGGGACTGAAGCTTTCTTT.

This chain uses TRBV6-1 with TRBJ2-3; TRBD2 agrees at 11 bases. This CDR3 has 17 residues. Per germline, CDR1 MNHNS and CDR2 SASEGT. V lost 1 base, J lost 4 bases, and 7 bases stayed unmatched. CDR3 in amino acids: CASSEVLAGVRADTQYF. The CDR3, as DNA: TGTGCCAGCAGTGAAGTACTAGCGGGAGTTAGGGCAGATACGCAGTATTTT.

The rearrangement links TRBV6-1 to TRBJ1-3; D gene uncertain. The CDR3 sequence is 13 residues long. Germline assignment: CDR1 MNHNS and CDR2 SASEGT. Trimming removed 4 bases from V and 2 bases from J, with 6 bases in between. CDR3 residues: CASSGLAGNTIYF. CDR3 nucleotides: TGTGCCAGCAGTGGCCTCGCTGGAAACACCATATATTTT.

The chain recombines TRBV20-1 with TRBJ2-7; 7 nucleotides match TRBD1. Trimming took 5 bases from V and 2 from J; bases not matched to a gene: 3. This CDR3 contains 12 residues. Looked up from germline, CDR1 is DFQATT and CDR2 is SNEGSKA (reference sequence). CDR3 DNA sequence: TGCAGTGCTGAGGGGGCCACCTACGAGCAGTACTTC. This translates into CSAEGATYEQYF.

The chain has TRBV7-2 and TRBJ2-3, with D tentatively TRBD2 (6 bases). This CDR3 has 17 residues. V lost 0 bases to trimming and J lost 0 bases, with 13 bases between them. Germline V gives CDR1 SGHTA, CDR2 FQGNSA. CDR3 residues: CASSLAGGITSTDTQYF. The CDR3, as DNA: TGTGCCAGCAGCTTAGCGGGGGGAATCACTAGCACAGATACGCAGTATTTT.

This clonotype is labeled as medium-sized. The chain uses TRBV5-1 and TRBJ2-3; 10 bases fit TRBD2. Germline V lookup: CDR1 SGHRS, CDR2 YFSETQ. CDR3 length equals 16 residues. V shed 3 bases, J shed 1 base, and the junction held 5 bases outside the gene matches. The CDR3 DNA is TGCGCCAGCAGCTACTTTACTAGCGGGGGCACAGATACGCAGTATTTT. Translating gives CASSYFTSGGTDTQYF.

The chain combines TRBV20-1 with TRBJ2-5; D is possibly TRBD2 (5 bases). The germline V gene has CDR1 DFQATT and CDR2 SNEGSKA (reference sequence). The V end lost 3 bases, the J end lost 5 bases, and 19 bases lay between the germline ends. The CDR3 is 15 amino acids. CDR3 nucleotides: TGCAGTGCTAGGACCCCCTCGGGGAGCTGGGAGACCCAGTACTTC. It is translated as CSARTPSGSWETQYF.